These 7 T cell receptor beta chains share one sample of origin, sequenced in a study of T-cell reconstitution after alpha-beta-depleted transplantation in children. Molecular barcoding with unique molecular identifiers was used for the TCRbeta library. TCRdb re-called the PCR reads with MiXCR, one entry per CDR3 protein. The sample holds hundreds of thousands of distinct CDR3 sequences; around an eighth are singletons and the top ten take about 5.4%. Source: PBMCs from the stem cell graft donor, taken from the stem cell graft. The receptor set was obtained from a human donor who donated a stem cell graft to a child with combined immunodeficiency.

The rearrangement joins TRBV7-2 to TRBJ1-5; D call uncertain. The CDR3 covers 15 residues. CDR1 is SGHTA, CDR2 FQGNSA, per germline. V was shortened by 0 bases and J by 4 bases, with 10 bases between the two germline ends. The CDR3 protein is CASSLAYSFNQPQHF. DNA of the CDR3: TGTGCCAGCAGCTTAGCTTACAGCTTTAATCAGCCCCAGCATTTT.

Ten or more counts support this clonotype. The chain carries TRBV3-1 and TRBJ2-7, with D tentatively TRBD1 or TRBD2 (6 bases each). Germline V gene data show CDR1 as LGHDT and CDR2 as YNNKEL (reference sequence). The CDR3 covers 15 residues. V shed 6 bases and J shed 2 bases, with 17 bases lying between them. The CDR3 coding sequence is TGTGCCAGCAGTCGGACAGCGGGCCCAGCCTACGAGCAGTACTTC. It yields the protein CASSRTAGPAYEQYF.

The chain joins TRBV25-1 to TRBJ1-3; TRBD1 matches 7 bases. This CDR3 comprises 13 residues. In germline, CDR1 is MGHDK, CDR2 SYGVNS. The V and J ends lost 11 bases and 4 bases, in that order; junction bases with no gene match: 8. CDR3 in DNA: TGTGCCTCCAATCCGGGACAGGGAAACACCATATATTTT. The encoded protein is CASNPGQGNTIYF.

This clonotype appeared many times. The chain has TRBV29-1 and TRBJ1-1, with a possible D match to TRBD1 (6 bases). This CDR3 region has 14 residues. Germline CDR1 and CDR2: SQVTM and ANQGSEA. Between the trimmed V and J ends, which lost 3 bases and 3 bases, there was a span of 14 bases. CDR3 sequence (DNA): TGCAGCGTTGAGTCCGCAGGGGTCTACACTGAAGCTTTCTTT. It specifies CSVESAGVYTEAFF.

This clonotype was observed many times. The chain links TRBV12-3 or TRBV12-4 to TRBJ2-2; D ambiguous. Trimming cost V 3 bases and J 0 bases, with 11 bases left between them. The CDR3 contains 16 residues. CDR3 in DNA: TGTGCCAGCAGTTTGTCGGGCAGGCCGAACACCGGGGAGCTGTTTTTT. Its translation is CASSLSGRPNTGELFF.

This clonotype was observed a handful of times. The rearrangement uses TRBV9 and TRBJ2-2; 9 nucleotides line up with TRBD2. V lost 3 bases to trimming and J lost 1 base; unmatched junction nucleotides: 4. Per the germline V gene, CDR1 is SGDLS and CDR2 is YYNGEE. The CDR3 totals 16 residues. In DNA, the CDR3 is TGTGCCAGCAGCGCCCCAGCGGGGGGGAACACCGGGGAGCTGTTTTTT. Translation gives CASSAPAGGNTGELFF.

This clonotype was counted only a few times. The rearrangement links TRBV6-4 to TRBJ2-3; TRBD2 matches at 9 bases. With V trimmed by 3 bases and J by 6 bases, 10 bases remained unmatched. Per the germline V gene, CDR1 is MRHNA and CDR2 is SNTAGT. This CDR3 has 16 amino acids. The CDR3 DNA follows: TGTGCCAGCAGTGAGTCTCCCGGGACTAGCCCCGATACGCAGTATTTT. Its translation is CASSESPGTSPDTQYF.